The source of this T cell receptor beta chain is a study of blood T cell repertoires in COVID-19. Study at large: Material from acute and convalescent COVID-19 was sourced from the United States, Italy and Spain. The cDNA or gDNA used as material had been derived from T cells, B-cell-depleted T cells, or PBMCs.

Here immunoSEQ multiplex PCR was the method, and the copy in TCRdb shows in-frame clones only, minus some. The table records about 200,000 clones, around 88% of them present only once. From germline, CDR1 is LNHNV and CDR2 YYDKDF (reference sequence). The CDR3 has 12 residues. V was cut by 3 bases and J by 9 bases, with 11 bases left in between. The specimen sequenced was PBMCs or T cells enriched from blood (not recorded which). This receptor was taken from a man in his forties with acute COVID-19. This sequence joins TRBV15 and TRBJ1-1, with D possibly TRBD1 on 6 matching bases. CDR3 region: CATSRGDRKAFF. Written as DNA, the CDR3 is TGTGCCACCAGCAGGGGTGACAGGAAAGCTTTCTTT. Complete variable domain (other parts from reference TRBV15 and TRBJ1-1): DAMVIQNPRYQVTQFGKPVTLSCSQTLNHNVMYWYQQKSSQAPKLLFHYYDKDFNNEADTPDNFQSRRPNTSFCFLDIRSPGLGDTAMYLCATSRGDRKAFFGQGTRLTVV.